This T cell receptor (beta chain) was captured by sequencing in a study of T cell changes during pregnancy in multiple sclerosis. The protocol was immunoSEQ multiplex PCR, while the TCRdb copy is restricted to in-frame clones and leaves out a portion. The sample carries roughly 42,000 clones, approximately 91% recorded once. The CDR3 is 16 residues long. V was trimmed by 3 bases and J by 2 bases, leaving 17 bases between them. The germline gives CDR1 MNHEY, CDR2 SVGAGI. Sequencing used CD4+ T cells from peripheral blood mononuclear cells, obtained in the second trimester of pregnancy. This chain links TRBV6-5 with TRBJ2-7; possibly TRBD1 for D (5 bases). The sequence was obtained from a female donor in good health, enrolled as a control in a pregnancy study. CDR3 region: CASSYRPRQNPYEQYF. Here the CDR3 DNA reads TGTGCCAGCAGTTATCGCCCCCGACAGAACCCCTACGAGCAGTACTTC.